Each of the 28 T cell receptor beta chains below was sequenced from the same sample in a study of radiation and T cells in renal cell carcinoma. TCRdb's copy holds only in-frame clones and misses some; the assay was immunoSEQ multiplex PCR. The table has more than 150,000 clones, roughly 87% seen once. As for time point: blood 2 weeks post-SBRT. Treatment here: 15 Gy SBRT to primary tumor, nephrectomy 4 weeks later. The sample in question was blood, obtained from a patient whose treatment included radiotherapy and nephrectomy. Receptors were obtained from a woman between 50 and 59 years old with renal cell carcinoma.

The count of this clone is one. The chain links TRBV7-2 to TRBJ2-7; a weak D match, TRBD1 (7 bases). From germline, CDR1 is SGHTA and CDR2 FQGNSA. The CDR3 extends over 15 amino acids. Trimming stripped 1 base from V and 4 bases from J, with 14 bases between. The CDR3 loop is CASSLGQGGAYEQYF. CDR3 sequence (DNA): TGTGCCAGCAGCTTAGGGCAGGGGGGCGCTTACGAGCAGTACTTC.

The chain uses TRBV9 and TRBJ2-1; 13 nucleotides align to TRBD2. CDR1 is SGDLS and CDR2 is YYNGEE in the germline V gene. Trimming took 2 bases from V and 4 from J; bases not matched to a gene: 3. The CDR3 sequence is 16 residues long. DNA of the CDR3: TGTGCCAGCAGCGTCACTAGCGGGGGGGTTTACAATGAGCAGTTCTTC. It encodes CASSVTSGGVYNEQFF.

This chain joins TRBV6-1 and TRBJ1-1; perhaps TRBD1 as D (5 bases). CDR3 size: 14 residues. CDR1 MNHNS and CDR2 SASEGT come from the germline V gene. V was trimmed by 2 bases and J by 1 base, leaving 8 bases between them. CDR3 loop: CASSEIGQNTEAFF. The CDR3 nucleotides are TGTGCCAGCAGTGAAATAGGACAGAACACTGAAGCTTTCTTT.

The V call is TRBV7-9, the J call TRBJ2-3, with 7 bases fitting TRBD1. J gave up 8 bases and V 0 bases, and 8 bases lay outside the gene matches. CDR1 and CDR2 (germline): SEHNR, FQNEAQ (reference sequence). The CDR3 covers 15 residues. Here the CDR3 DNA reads TGTGCCAGCAGCTTAGCAGGTCGACAGGGTCCTACGCAGTATTTT. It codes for CASSLAGRQGPTQYF.

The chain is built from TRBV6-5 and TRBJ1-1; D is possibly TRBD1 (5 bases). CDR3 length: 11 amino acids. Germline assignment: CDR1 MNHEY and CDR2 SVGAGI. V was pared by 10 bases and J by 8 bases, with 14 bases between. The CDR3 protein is CATGTEYEAFF. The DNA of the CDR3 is TGTGCCACAGGGACGGAGTACGAAGCTTTCTTT.

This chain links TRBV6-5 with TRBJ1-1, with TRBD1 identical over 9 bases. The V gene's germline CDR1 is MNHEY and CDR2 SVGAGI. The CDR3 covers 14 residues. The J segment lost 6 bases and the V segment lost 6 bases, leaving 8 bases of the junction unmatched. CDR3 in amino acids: CASRRTGDMAEAFF. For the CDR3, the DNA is TGTGCCAGCAGACGGACAGGGGATATGGCTGAAGCTTTCTTT.

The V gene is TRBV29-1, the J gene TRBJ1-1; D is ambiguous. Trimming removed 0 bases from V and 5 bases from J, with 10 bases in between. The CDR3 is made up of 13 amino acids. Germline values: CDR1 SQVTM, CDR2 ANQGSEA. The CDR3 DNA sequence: TGCAGCGTTGAAGACCCCGCTAGGACTGAAGCTTTCTTT. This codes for CSVEDPARTEAFF.

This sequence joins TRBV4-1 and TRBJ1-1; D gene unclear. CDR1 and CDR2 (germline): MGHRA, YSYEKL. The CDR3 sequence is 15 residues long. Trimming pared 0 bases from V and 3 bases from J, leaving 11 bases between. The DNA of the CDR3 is TGCGCCAGCAGCCAAGACGAGGGCGCGTACACTGAAGCTTTCTTT. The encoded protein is CASSQDEGAYTEAFF.

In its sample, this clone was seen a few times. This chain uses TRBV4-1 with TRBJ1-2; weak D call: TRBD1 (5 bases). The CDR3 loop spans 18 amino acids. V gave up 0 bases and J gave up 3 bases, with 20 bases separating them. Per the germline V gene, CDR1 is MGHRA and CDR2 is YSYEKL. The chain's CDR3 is CASSQDLNGGDGYYGYTF. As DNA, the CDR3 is TGCGCCAGCAGCCAAGACTTAAACGGCGGGGACGGATACTATGGCTACACCTTC.

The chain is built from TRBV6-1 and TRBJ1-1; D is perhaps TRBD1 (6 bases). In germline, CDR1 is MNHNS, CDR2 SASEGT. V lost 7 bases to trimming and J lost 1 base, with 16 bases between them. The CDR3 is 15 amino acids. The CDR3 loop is CASTDRGQRNTEAFF. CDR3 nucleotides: TGTGCCAGCACCGACCGGGGACAAAGGAACACTGAAGCTTTCTTT.

The CDR3 is CASSPSGSNEQFF. The CDR3 nucleotides read TGTGCCAGTAGTCCGTCGGGGAGCAATGAGCAGTTCTTC. The chain combines TRBV19 with TRBJ2-1; D perhaps matches TRBD2 (5 bases). The CDR3 length is 13 residues. Deletions cut 5 bases from V and 6 bases from J, with 11 bases between. The germline V gene has CDR1 LNHDA and CDR2 SQIVND (reference sequence).

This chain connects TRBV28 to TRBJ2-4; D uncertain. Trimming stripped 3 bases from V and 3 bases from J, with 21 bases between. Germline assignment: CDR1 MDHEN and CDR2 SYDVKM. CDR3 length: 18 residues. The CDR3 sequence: CASSFKNFGPLNKNIQYF. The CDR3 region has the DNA TGTGCCAGCAGTTTCAAGAATTTCGGACCCTTAAACAAAAACATTCAGTACTTC.

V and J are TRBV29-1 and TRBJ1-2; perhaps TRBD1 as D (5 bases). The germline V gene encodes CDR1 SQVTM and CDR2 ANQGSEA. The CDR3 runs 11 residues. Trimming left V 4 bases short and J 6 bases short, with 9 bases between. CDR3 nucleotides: TGCAGCGTTGTTTTAGGGGATGGCTACACCTTC. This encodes CSVVLGDGYTF.

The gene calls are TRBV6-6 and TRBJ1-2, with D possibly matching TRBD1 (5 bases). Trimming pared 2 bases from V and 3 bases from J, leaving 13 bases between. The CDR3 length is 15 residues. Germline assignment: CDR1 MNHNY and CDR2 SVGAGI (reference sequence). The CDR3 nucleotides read TGTGCCAGCAGTTACCTTGGGGGTAAGGACTATGGCTACACCTTC. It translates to CASSYLGGKDYGYTF.

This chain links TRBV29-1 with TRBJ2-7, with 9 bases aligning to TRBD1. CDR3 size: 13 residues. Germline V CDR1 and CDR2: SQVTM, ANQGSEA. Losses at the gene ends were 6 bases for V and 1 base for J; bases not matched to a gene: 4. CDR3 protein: CSVLTGGSYEQYF. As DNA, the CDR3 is TGCAGCGTCCTGACAGGGGGTTCCTACGAGCAGTACTTC.

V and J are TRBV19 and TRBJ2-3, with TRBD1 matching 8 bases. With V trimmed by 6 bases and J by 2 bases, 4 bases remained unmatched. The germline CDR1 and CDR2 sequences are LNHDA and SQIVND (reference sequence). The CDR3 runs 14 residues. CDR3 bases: TGTGCCAGTAGCAGGGGGCTCAACACAGATACGCAGTATTTT. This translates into CASSRGLNTDTQYF. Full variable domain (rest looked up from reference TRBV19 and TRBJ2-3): DGGITQSPKYLFRKEGQNVTLSCEQNLNHDAMYWYRQDPGQGLRLIYYSQIVNDFQKGDIAEGYSVSREKKESFPLTVTSAQKNPTAFYLCASSRGLNTDTQYFGPGTRLTVL.

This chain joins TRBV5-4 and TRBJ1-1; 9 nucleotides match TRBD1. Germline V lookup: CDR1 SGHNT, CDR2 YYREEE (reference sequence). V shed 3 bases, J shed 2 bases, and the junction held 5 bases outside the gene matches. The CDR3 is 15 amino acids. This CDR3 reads CASSSGGQGNTEAFF. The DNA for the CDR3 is TGTGCCAGCAGCTCAGGGGGACAGGGTAACACTGAAGCTTTCTTT.

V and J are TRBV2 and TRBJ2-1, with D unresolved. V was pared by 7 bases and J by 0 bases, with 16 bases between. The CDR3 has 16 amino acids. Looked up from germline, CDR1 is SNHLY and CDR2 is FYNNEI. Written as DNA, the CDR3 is TGTGCCAGCATTTTACCTGACGCGAGCTCCTACAATGAGCAGTTCTTC. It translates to CASILPDASSYNEQFF.

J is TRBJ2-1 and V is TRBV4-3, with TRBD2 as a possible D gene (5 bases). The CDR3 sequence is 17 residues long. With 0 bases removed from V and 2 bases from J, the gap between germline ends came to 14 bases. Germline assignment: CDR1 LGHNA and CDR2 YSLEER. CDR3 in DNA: TGCGCCAGCAGCCAAGAGTTGTTAGCGACGACCTACAATGAGCAGTTCTTC. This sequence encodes CASSQELLATTYNEQFF.

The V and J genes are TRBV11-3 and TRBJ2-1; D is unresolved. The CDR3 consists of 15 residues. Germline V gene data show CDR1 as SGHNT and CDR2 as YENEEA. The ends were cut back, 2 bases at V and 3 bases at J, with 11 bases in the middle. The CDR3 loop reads CASSLRPDLYNEQFF. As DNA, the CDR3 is TGTGCCAGCAGCTTAAGGCCAGACCTCTACAATGAGCAGTTCTTC.

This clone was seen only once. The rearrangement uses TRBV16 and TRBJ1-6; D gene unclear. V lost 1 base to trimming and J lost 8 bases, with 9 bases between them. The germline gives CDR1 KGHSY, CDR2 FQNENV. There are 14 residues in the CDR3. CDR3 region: CASSQFRGDSPLHF. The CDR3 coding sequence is TGTGCCAGCAGCCAATTCCGTGGGGATTCACCCCTCCACTTT.

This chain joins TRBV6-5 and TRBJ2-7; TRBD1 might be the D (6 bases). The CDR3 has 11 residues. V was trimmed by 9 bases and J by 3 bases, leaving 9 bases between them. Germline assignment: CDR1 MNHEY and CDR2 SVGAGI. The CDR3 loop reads CASRGFYEQYF. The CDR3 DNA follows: TGTGCCAGTAGGGGGTTCTACGAGCAGTACTTC.

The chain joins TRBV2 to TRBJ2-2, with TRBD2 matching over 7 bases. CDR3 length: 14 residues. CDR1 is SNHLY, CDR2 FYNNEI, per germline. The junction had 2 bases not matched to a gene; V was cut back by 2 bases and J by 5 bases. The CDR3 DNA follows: TGTGCCAGCAGTGAACCTAGCGGAACCGGGGAGCTGTTTTTT. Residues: CASSEPSGTGELFF.

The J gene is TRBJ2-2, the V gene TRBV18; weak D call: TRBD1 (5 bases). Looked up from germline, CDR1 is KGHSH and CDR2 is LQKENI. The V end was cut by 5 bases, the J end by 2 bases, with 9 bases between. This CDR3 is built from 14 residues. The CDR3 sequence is CASSSTVNTGELFF. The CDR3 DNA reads TGTGCCAGCTCATCGACAGTAAACACCGGGGAGCTGTTTTTT.

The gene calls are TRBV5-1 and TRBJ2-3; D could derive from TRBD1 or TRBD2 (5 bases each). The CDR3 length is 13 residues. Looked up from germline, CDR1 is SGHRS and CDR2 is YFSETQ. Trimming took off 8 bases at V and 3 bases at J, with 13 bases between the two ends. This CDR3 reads CASRGGSTDTQYF. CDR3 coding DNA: TGCGCCAGTCGGGGCGGAAGTACAGATACGCAGTATTTT.

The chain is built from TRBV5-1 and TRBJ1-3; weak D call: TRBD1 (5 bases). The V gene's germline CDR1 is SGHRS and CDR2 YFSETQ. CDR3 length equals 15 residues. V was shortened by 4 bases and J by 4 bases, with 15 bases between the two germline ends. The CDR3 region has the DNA TGCGCCAGCAGCGCCAGCGGGCCAGGGGGAAACACCATATATTTT. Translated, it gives CASSASGPGGNTIYF.

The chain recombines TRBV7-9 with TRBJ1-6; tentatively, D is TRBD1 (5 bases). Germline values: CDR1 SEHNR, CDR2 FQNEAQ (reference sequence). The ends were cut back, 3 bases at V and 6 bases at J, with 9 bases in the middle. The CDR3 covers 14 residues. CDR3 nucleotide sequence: TGTGCCAGCAGCTTTGGCGGGACTAATTCACCCCTCCACTTT. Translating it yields CASSFGGTNSPLHF.

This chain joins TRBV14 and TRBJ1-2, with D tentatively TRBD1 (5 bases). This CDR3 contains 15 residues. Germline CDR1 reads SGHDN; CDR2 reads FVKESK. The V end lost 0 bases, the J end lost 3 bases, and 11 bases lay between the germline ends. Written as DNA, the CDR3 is TGTGCCAGCAGCCAAGACTCGGGGGGGTACTATGGCTACACCTTC. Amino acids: CASSQDSGGYYGYTF.